This entry lists 19 T cell receptor beta chains sequenced from one sample in a study of cytomegalovirus exposure and HLA in healthy donors. A multiplex PCR was run with 60 Vbeta primers and 13 Jbeta primers. Clones were read by immunoSEQ multiplex PCR, and TCRdb kept only the in-frame ones, dropping some. The sample consists of approximately 210,000 clones, about four fifths of them appearing once. The sequencing input was PBMCs. The receptors derive from a woman in her fifties or sixties in good health and CMV-seropositive.

The gene calls are TRBV2 and TRBJ2-7; tentatively, D is TRBD1 (6 bases). The CDR3 runs to 13 residues. Germline V gene sequence: CDR1 SNHLY, CDR2 FYNNEI. Deletions cut 6 bases from V and 4 bases from J, with 13 bases between. Written as DNA, the CDR3 is TGTGCCAGCAGACCCATGGACAGATACGAGCAGTACTTC. Its protein is CASRPMDRYEQYF. Full variable domain (remainder filled in from reference TRBV2 and TRBJ2-7): EPEVTQTPSHQVTQMGQEVILRCVPISNHLYFYWYRQILGQKVEFLVSFYNNEISEKSEIFDDQFSVERPDGSNFTLKIRSTKLEDSAMYFCASRPMDRYEQYFGPGTRLTVT.

The rearrangement uses TRBV28 and TRBJ2-3; 9 bases agree with TRBD2. Germline V CDR1 and CDR2: MDHEN, SYDVKM. J lost 2 bases, V lost 4 bases, and 4 bases had no gene match. The CDR3 sequence is 15 residues long. The CDR3, as DNA: TGTGCCAGCAGTTCGCGGGGGGGCGTCACAGATACGCAGTATTTT. This encodes CASSSRGGVTDTQYF.

The rearrangement links TRBV27 to TRBJ1-6, with D unresolved. The ends were cut back, 5 bases at V and 9 bases at J, with 8 bases in the middle. Germline CDR1 reads MNHEY; CDR2 reads SMNVEV (reference sequence). CDR3 length equals 12 residues. This CDR3 is CASSLPFSPLHF. CDR3 DNA sequence: TGTGCCAGCAGTCTTCCCTTTTCACCCCTCCACTTT.

In this sample, this clone turned up once. V gene TRBV5-8 combines with J gene TRBJ1-4, with D maybe TRBD1 (5 bases). V shed 0 bases and J shed 10 bases, with 16 bases lying between them. CDR1 is SGHTS, CDR2 YDEGEE, per germline. This CDR3 region has 15 residues. CDR3 nucleotide sequence: TGTGCCAGCAGCTTGGAAGCAGGGCGTTGGGGAAAACTGTTTTTT. Encoded protein: CASSLEAGRWGKLFF.

The CDR3 sequence is CASGLVGEQAPYEQYF. The CDR3 DNA reads TGTGCTAGTGGTTTGGTAGGGGAACAGGCCCCCTACGAGCAGTACTTC. This chain links TRBV12-5 with TRBJ2-7; D is perhaps TRBD1 (5 bases). The CDR3 is 16 residues long. Per germline, CDR1 LGHNT and CDR2 FRNRAP. Trimming took off 0 bases at V and 2 bases at J, with 14 bases between the two ends.

There are many counts of this clone. V is TRBV5-1 and J is TRBJ2-7; 9 bases match TRBD1. There are 14 residues in the CDR3. With V trimmed by 0 bases and J by 6 bases, 4 bases remained unmatched. The germline gives CDR1 SGHRS, CDR2 YFSETQ. The CDR3 region is CASSLEQGASEQYF. CDR3 nucleotide sequence: TGCGCCAGCAGCTTGGAACAGGGGGCATCCGAGCAGTACTTC.

In its sample, this clone was seen many times. The J gene is TRBJ2-7, the V gene TRBV4-3, with 7 bases identical to TRBD1. The V and J ends lost 1 base and 0 bases, in that order; junction bases with no gene match: 6. This CDR3 comprises 16 residues. Germline lookup yields CDR1 LGHNA and CDR2 YSLEER. The CDR3 sequence: CASSQVYGQASYEQYF. The CDR3 DNA is TGCGCCAGCAGCCAAGTTTACGGACAGGCCTCCTACGAGCAGTACTTC.

The chain uses TRBV6-6 and TRBJ1-3, with a weak D call TRBD1 (6 bases). Germline V gene sequence: CDR1 MNHNY, CDR2 SVGAGI (reference sequence). This CDR3 has 15 amino acids. V was shortened by 2 bases and J by 3 bases, with 11 bases between the two germline ends. The CDR3 DNA is TGTGCCAGCAGTTACGATGGACAGTATGGAAACACCATATATTTT. It yields the protein CASSYDGQYGNTIYF.

The J gene is TRBJ2-5, the V gene TRBV7-9, with 9 bases aligning to TRBD2. V shed 7 bases, J shed 5 bases, and the junction held 14 bases outside the gene matches. CDR3 length: 16 amino acids. Germline CDR1 and CDR2: SEHNR and FQNEAQ (reference sequence). CDR3 in amino acids: CASTLSRRGGLETQYF. As DNA, the CDR3 is TGTGCCAGCACCCTTTCCCGGCGGGGGGGCCTGGAGACCCAGTACTTC.

The V and J genes are TRBV19 and TRBJ2-1; no reliable D call. Germline CDR1 reads LNHDA; CDR2 reads SQIVND (reference sequence). V dropped 7 bases and J dropped 0 bases, with 10 bases sitting between them. There are 14 residues in the CDR3. This chain's CDR3 is CASTIGSSYNEQFF. CDR3 coding DNA: TGTGCCAGTACCATCGGTAGCTCCTACAATGAGCAGTTCTTC.

The CDR3 DNA sequence: TGTGCCAGCAGCTTAGGAGGGCTAAAAAATCAGCCCCAGCATTTT. Encoded protein: CASSLGGLKNQPQHF. The chain is built from TRBV11-2 and TRBJ1-5; D remains ambiguous. Germline CDR1 is SGHAT and CDR2 is FQNNGV. Trimming pared 1 base from V and 4 bases from J, leaving 11 bases between. The CDR3 totals 15 residues.

The CDR3 protein is CASSPDSSYEQYF. The CDR3 DNA reads TGTGCCAGCAGCCCGGACAGTTCCTACGAGCAGTACTTC. V and J are TRBV11-1 and TRBJ2-7, with a weak D call TRBD1 (6 bases). CDR1 is SGHAT, CDR2 FQDESV, per germline (reference sequence). The length of the CDR3 is 13 residues. The ends were cut back, 5 bases at V and 1 base at J, with 9 bases in the middle.

The CDR3 loop reads CAISGLAGGEQYF. Here the CDR3 DNA reads TGTGCCATCAGTGGACTAGCGGGGGGCGAGCAGTACTTC. The chain uses TRBV10-3 and TRBJ2-7; 13 bases are a match to TRBD2. In germline, CDR1 is ENHRY, CDR2 SYGVKD. Trimming cost V 4 bases and J 6 bases; bases outside gene matches: 0. This CDR3 is 13 amino acids long.

Comments on this clone: Other DNA sequences in the same sample also yield this CDR3. This chain uses TRBV27 with TRBJ2-7, with 7 bases lining up with TRBD2. This CDR3 is built from 14 residues. CDR1 is MNHEY, CDR2 SMNVEV, per germline (reference sequence). The trim removed 4 bases at V and 4 bases at J, leaving 7 bases unmatched. In DNA form, the CDR3 reads TGTGCCAGCAGTTACGGTGGGGGGGGATACGAGCAGTACTTC. It translates to CASSYGGGGYEQYF.

The rearrangement links TRBV9 to TRBJ1-1; unclear D gene. CDR1 SGDLS and CDR2 YYNGEE come from the germline V gene. The V end was cut by 0 bases, the J end by 0 bases, with 12 bases between. The CDR3 is made up of 16 amino acids. The DNA of the CDR3 is TGTGCCAGCAGCGTAGGTGGGAGTCGCATGAACACTGAAGCTTTCTTT. This translates into CASSVGGSRMNTEAFF. The full variable domain, rest sourced from reference TRBV9 and TRBJ1-1, is DSGVTQTPKHLITATGQRVTLRCSPRSGDLSVYWYQQSLDQGLQFLIQYYNGEERAKGNILERFSAQQFPDLHSELNLSSLELGDSALYFCASSVGGSRMNTEAFFGQGTRLTVV.

The rearrangement joins TRBV20-1 to TRBJ2-5, with D unresolved. Germline CDR1 DFQATT, CDR2 SNEGSKA (reference sequence). Trimming cost V 6 bases and J 1 base, with 6 bases left between them. This CDR3 comprises 11 residues. This chain's CDR3 is CSALSQETQYF. The DNA of the CDR3 is TGCAGTGCCCTAAGCCAAGAGACCCAGTACTTC.

The J gene is TRBJ1-1, the V gene TRBV7-2, with D unresolved. CDR1 is SGHTA and CDR2 is FQGNSA in the germline V gene. The CDR3 is 14 residues long. The V and J ends lost 1 base and 7 bases respectively, with 13 bases between them. DNA of the CDR3: TGTGCCAGCAGCTTAGTCTCCCGGGTAGGTGAAGCTTTCTTT. This sequence encodes CASSLVSRVGEAFF.

This clone was found once. The CDR3 reads CASSQGDWYGYTF. As DNA, the CDR3 is TGTGCCAGCAGCCAGGGGGACTGGTATGGCTACACCTTC. The chain carries TRBV5-4 and TRBJ1-2; 7 bases are shared with TRBD1. The V gene end was trimmed by 4 bases and the J gene end by 5 bases; junction bases not matched to a gene: 5. CDR1 and CDR2 (germline): SGHNT, YYREEE (reference sequence). The CDR3 consists of 13 residues.

Here the CDR3 reads CASSSLAGNTDTQYF. In DNA, the CDR3 is TGTGCCAGCAGCTCACTAGCGGGGAACACAGATACGCAGTATTTT. The chain recombines TRBV5-4 with TRBJ2-3, with 10 bases fitting TRBD2. This CDR3 comprises 15 residues. V shed 3 bases and J 2 bases; nucleotides not matched to a gene: 3. Germline-derived CDR1 and CDR2 are SGHNT and YYREEE (reference sequence).